This T cell receptor (beta chain) was sequenced in a study of blood T cell repertoires in COVID-19. The overall study: COVID-19 samples, acute and convalescent, were from the United States, Italy and Spain. The analysed material was cDNA or gDNA that came from T cells, B-cell-depleted T cells, or PBMCs.

The CDR3 extends over 14 amino acids. Germline V gene data show CDR1 as ENHRY and CDR2 as SYGVKD. V lost 4 bases and J lost 7, with 14 bases in between. Original handling: Reference gene primer amplification yielded estimated nucleated cell counts. The table came from immunoSEQ multiplex PCR; TCRdb's copy has only in-frame clones and leaves some out. The V and J calls and the clone size are those of that table, but D and trimming were determined from the DNA. The data contain more than 250,000 clones, 65% to 85% of them singletons. This clone is a singleton in its sample. The sample was peripheral blood. The chain links TRBV10-3 to TRBJ1-3, with a tentative D call TRBD1 (5 bases). The sequence came from a woman between 45 and 65 years old with acute or convalescent COVID-19. This CDR3 reads CAISVEEEGNTIYF. CDR3 sequence (DNA): TGTGCCATCAGTGTAGAGGAGGAGGGGAACACCATATATTTT.